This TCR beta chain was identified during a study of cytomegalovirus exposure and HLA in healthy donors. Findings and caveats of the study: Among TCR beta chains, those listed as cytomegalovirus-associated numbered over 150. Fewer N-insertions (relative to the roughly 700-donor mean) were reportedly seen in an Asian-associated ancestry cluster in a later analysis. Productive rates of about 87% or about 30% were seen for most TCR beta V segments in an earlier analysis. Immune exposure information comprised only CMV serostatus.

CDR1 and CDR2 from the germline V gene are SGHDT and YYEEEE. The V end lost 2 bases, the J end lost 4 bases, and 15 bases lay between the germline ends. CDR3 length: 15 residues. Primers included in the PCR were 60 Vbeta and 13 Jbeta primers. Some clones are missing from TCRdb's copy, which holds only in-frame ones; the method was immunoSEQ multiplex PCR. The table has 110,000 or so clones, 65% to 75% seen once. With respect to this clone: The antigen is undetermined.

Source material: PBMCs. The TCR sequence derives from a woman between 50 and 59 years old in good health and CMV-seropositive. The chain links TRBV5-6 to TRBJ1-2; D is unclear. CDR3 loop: CASSLLQTRVYGYTF. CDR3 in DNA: TGTGCCAGCAGCTTACTACAGACTAGGGTCTATGGCTACACCTTC.